This T cell receptor (beta chain) comes out of a study of Graves' ophthalmopathy and Graves' hyperthyroidism. Turning to the study itself: Peripheral blood sampling preceded any treatment and occurred at initial diagnosis.

Study conclusions and caveats: The authors also found most expanded thyroid clonotypes above 0.001 frequency in blood.

CDR3 length: 15 residues. Unmatched junction bases numbered 3, after V lost 4 bases and J lost 0 bases. Germline V lookup: CDR1 LNHDA, CDR2 SQIVND (reference sequence). As concerns this clonotype: What it binds is not known.

Amplified TCR beta CDR3 regions were obtained using RNA transcripts as template. Scientists carried out first-round RT-PCR using HTBI primers and then a second-round multiplex PCR. MiXCR, applied by TCRdb to the multiplex PCR reads, yields one record per CDR3 protein. The sample holds approximately 700,000 distinct CDR3 sequences, 40% seen once. Symptoms, serum thyroxine and TRAb, thyroid ultrasound, and orbital computed tomography formed the diagnostic basis. PBMCs were density-gradient isolated from around 11 ml fresh blood. The receptor was isolated from an adult man with Graves' ophthalmopathy. The source material was peripheral blood. The chain links TRBV19 to TRBJ1-2, with 9 bases matching TRBD1. This chain's CDR3 is CASSTGTGTNYGYTF. The CDR3 coding sequence is TGTGCCAGTAGTACTGGGACAGGGACTAACTATGGCTACACCTTC.